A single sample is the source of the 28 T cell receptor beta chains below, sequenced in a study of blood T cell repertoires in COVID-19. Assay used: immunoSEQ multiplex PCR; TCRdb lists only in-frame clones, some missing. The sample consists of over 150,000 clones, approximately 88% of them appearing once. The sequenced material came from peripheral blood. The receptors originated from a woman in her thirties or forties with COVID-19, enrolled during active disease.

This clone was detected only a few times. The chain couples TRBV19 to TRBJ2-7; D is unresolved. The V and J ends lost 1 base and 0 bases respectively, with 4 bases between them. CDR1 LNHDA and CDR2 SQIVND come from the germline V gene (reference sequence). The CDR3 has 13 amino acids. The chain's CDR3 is CASSIVSSYEQYF. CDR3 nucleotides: TGTGCCAGTAGTATAGTCAGCTCCTACGAGCAGTACTTC.

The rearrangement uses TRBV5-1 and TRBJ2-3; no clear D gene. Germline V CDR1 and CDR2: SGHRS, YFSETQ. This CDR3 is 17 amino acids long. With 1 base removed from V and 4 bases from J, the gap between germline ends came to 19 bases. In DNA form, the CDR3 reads TGCGCCAGCAGCTTGTCAGGTGGGTCGATTTCGGCAGATACGCAGTATTTT. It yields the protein CASSLSGGSISADTQYF.

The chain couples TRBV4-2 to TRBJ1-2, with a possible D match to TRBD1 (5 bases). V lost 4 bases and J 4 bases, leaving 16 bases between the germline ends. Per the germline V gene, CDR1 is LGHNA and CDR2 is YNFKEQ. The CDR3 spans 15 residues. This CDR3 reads CASSREGTGGYGYTF. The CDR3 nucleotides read TGTGCCAGCAGCCGGGAGGGAACCGGGGGCTATGGCTACACCTTC.

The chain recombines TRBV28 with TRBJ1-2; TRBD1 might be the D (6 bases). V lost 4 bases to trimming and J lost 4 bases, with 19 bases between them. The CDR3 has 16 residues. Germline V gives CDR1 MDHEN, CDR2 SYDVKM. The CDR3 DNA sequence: TGTGCCAGCAGTTCGACACGGACAGTTGGCCTCTATGGCTACACCTTC. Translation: CASSSTRTVGLYGYTF.

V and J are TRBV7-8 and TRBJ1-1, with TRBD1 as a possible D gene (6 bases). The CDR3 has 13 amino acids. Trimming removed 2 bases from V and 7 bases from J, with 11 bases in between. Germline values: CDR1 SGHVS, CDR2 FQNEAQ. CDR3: CASSLPGVGEAFF. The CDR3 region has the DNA TGTGCCAGCAGCTTACCAGGGGTCGGTGAAGCTTTCTTT.

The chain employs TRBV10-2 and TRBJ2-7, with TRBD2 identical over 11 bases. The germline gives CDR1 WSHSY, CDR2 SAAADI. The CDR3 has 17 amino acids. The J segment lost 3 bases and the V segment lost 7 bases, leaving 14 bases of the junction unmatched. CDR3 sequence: CASTGGAGLAVNYEQYF. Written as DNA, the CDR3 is TGCGCCAGCACCGGGGGGGCGGGACTAGCGGTTAACTACGAGCAGTACTTC.

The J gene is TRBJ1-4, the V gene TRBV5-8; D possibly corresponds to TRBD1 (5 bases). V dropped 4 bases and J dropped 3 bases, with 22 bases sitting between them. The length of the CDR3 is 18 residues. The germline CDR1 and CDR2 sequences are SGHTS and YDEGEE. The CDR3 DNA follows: TGTGCCAGCAGCATTGGGGCGGGGGTGCTCGATTCTAATGAAAAACTGTTTTTT. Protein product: CASSIGAGVLDSNEKLFF.

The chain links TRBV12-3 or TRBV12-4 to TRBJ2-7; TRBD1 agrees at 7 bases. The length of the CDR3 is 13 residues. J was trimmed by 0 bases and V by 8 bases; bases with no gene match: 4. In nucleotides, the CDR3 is TGTGCCAGCGGGGACAGCAGCTCCTACGAGCAGTACTTC. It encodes CASGDSSSYEQYF.

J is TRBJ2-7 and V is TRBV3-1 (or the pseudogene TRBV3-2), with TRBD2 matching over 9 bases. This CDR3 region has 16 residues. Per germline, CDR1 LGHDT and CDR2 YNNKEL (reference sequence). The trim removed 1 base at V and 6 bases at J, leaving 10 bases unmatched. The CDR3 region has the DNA TGTGCCAGCAGCCAAGTTTGGCGGGAGGGCAGGGGCGAGCAGTACTTC. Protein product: CASSQVWREGRGEQYF.

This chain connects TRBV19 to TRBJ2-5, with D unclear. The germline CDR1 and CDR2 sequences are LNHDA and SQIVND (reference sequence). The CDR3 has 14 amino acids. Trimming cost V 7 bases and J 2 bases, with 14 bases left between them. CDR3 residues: CASTRAGQQETQYF. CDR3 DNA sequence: TGTGCCAGTACACGAGCAGGCCAACAAGAGACCCAGTACTTC.

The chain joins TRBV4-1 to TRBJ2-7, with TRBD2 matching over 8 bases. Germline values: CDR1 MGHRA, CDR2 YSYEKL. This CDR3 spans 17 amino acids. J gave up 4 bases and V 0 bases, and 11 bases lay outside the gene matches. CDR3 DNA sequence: TGCGCCAGCAGCCAAGATTTCGGATCTAGCGGGCAATACGAGCAGTACTTC. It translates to CASSQDFGSSGQYEQYF.

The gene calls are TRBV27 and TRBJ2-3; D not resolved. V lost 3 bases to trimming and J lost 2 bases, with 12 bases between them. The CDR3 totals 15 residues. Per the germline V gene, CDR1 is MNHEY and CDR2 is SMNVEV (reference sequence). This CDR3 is CASSFQLAYTDTQYF. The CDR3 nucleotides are TGTGCCAGCAGTTTCCAGTTGGCTTACACAGATACGCAGTATTTT.

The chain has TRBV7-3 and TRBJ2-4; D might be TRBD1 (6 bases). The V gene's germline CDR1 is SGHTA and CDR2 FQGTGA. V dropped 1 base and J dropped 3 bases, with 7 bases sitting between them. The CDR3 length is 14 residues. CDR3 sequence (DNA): TGTGCCAGCAGCTTAAACAGGGACAAAAACATTCAGTACTTC. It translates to CASSLNRDKNIQYF.

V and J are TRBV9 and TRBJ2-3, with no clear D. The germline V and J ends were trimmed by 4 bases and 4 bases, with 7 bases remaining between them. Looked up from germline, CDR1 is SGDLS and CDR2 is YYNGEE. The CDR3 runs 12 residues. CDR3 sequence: CASSIGPDTQYF. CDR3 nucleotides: TGTGCCAGCAGCATAGGGCCAGATACGCAGTATTTT.

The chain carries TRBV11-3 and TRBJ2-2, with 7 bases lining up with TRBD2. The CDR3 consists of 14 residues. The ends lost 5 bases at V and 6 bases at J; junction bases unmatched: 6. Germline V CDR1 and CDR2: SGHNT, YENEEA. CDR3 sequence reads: CASSPMGGAGELFF. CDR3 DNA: TGTGCCAGCAGCCCTATGGGGGGGGCCGGGGAGCTGTTTTTT.

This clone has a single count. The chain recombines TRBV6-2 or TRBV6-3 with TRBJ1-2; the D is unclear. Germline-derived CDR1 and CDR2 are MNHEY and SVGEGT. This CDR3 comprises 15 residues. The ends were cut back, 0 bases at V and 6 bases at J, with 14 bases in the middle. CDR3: CASSYSKSGLNGYTF. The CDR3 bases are TGTGCCAGCAGTTACTCGAAGTCCGGGTTGAATGGCTACACCTTC.

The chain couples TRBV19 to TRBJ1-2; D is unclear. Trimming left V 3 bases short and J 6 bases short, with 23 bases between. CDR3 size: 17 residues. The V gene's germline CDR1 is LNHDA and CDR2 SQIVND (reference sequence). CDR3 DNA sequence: TGTGCCAGTAGTATTAATATTGCGGCAGTTGAAGATCATGGCTACACCTTC. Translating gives CASSINIAAVEDHGYTF.

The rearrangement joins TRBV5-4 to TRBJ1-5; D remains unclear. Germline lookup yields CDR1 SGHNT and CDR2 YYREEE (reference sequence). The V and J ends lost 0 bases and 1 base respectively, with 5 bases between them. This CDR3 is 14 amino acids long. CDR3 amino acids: CASSLVGSNQPQHF. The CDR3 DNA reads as TGTGCCAGCAGCTTGGTTGGCAGCAATCAGCCCCAGCATTTT.

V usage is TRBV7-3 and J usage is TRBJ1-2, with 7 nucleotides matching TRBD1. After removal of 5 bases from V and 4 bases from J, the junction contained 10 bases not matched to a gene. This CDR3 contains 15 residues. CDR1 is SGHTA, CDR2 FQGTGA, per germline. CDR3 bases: TGTGCCAGCAGCCCAGACAGGGACCAATTCTATGGCTACACCTTC. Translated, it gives CASSPDRDQFYGYTF.

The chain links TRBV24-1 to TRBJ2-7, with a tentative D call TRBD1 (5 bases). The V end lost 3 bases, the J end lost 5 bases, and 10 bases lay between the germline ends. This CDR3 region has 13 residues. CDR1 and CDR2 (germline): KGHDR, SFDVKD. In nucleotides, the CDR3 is TGTGCCACCAGTGATGGGGCGGCCCACGAGCAGTACTTC. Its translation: CATSDGAAHEQYF.

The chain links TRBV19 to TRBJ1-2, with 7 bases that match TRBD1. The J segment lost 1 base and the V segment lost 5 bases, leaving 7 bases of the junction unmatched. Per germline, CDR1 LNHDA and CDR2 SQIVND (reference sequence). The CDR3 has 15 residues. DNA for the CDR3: TGTGCCAGTAGTCGAGACCACAGGGGTAACTATGGCTACACCTTC. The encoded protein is CASSRDHRGNYGYTF.

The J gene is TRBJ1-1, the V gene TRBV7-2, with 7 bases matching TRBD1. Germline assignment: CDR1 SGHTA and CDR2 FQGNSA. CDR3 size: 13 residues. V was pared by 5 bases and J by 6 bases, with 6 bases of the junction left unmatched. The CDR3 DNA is TGTGCCAGCAGCGGTAACAGGGGCTCTGAAGCTTTCTTT. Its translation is CASSGNRGSEAFF.

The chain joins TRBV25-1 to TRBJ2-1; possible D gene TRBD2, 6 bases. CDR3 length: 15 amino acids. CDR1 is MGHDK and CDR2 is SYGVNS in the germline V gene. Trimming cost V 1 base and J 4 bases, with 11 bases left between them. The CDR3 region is CASSESKTRYNEQFF. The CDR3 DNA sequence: TGTGCCAGCAGTGAATCCAAGACTAGGTACAATGAGCAGTTCTTC.

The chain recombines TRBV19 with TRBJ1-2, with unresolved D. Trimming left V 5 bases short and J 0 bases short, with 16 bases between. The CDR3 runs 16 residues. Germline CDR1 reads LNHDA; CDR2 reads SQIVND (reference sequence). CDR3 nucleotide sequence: TGTGCCAGTAGTCCTTATCGAGGATCTACTAACTATGGCTACACCTTC. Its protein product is CASSPYRGSTNYGYTF.

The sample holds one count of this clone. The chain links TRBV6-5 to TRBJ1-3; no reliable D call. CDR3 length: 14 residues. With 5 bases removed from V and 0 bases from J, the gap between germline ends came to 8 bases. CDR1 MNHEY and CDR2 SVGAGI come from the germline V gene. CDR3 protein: CASSPHSSGNTIYF. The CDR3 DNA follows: TGTGCCAGCAGTCCCCACTCCTCTGGAAACACCATATATTTT.

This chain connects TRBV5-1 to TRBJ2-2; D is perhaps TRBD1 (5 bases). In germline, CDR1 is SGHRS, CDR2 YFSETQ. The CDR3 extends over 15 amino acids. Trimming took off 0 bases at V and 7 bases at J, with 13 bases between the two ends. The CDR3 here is CASSLVPGIGGELFF. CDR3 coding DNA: TGCGCCAGCAGCTTGGTTCCAGGGATCGGCGGGGAGCTGTTTTTT.

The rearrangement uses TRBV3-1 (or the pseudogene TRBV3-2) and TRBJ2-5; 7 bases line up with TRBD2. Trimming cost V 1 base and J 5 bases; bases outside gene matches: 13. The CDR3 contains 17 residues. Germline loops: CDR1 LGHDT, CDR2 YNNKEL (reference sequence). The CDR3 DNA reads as TGTGCCAGCAGCCAAGGGGCCCGGACTAGAGGAGGTGAGACCCAGTACTTC. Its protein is CASSQGARTRGGETQYF.

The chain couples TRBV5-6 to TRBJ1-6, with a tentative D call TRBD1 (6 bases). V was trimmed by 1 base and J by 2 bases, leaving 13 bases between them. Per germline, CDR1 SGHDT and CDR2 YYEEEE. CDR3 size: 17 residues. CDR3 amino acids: CASSLSAGVTYNSPLHF. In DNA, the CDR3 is TGTGCCAGCAGCTTGTCGGCAGGGGTTACCTATAATTCACCCCTCCACTTT.